These 2 T cell receptor beta chains were all obtained from the same sample, sequenced in a study of blood T cell repertoires in COVID-19. The protocol was immunoSEQ multiplex PCR, while the TCRdb copy is restricted to in-frame clones and leaves out a portion. The sample yields roughly 220,000 clones, around 81% seen once. Input material: peripheral blood. These receptors were collected from a woman older than 75 with COVID-19, enrolled during active disease.

The sample holds one count of this clone. The V call is TRBV5-1, the J call TRBJ2-5, with D perhaps TRBD2 (6 bases). V was cut by 5 bases and J by 5 bases, with 19 bases left in between. The CDR3 runs 15 residues. Germline V lookup: CDR1 SGHRS, CDR2 YFSETQ. The CDR3 protein is CASSFESGTLETQYF. The CDR3 bases are TGCGCCAGCAGTTTTGAATCCGGGACTTTGGAGACCCAGTACTTC.

V gene TRBV19 combines with J gene TRBJ1-5; no clear D gene. V lost 7 bases to trimming and J lost 3 bases, with 13 bases between them. CDR3 length equals 14 residues. The germline V gene encodes CDR1 LNHDA and CDR2 SQIVND (reference sequence). Here the CDR3 reads CASTGSSTNQPQHF. The CDR3 coding sequence is TGTGCCAGTACCGGGTCATCGACCAATCAGCCCCAGCATTTT. The full variable domain, completed using reference TRBV19 and TRBJ1-5, is DGGITQSPKYLFRKEGQNVTLSCEQNLNHDAMYWYRQDPGQGLRLIYYSQIVNDFQKGDIAEGYSVSREKKESFPLTVTSAQKNPTAFYLCASTGSSTNQPQHFGDGTRLSIL.